The entry below describes one T cell receptor beta chain. The data belong to a study of blood T cell repertoires in COVID-19. Method: immunoSEQ multiplex PCR; TCRdb's copy keeps in-frame clones and lacks some. The sample lists around 310,000 clones, around nine tenths occurring once. This receptor was taken from a woman in her 50s with active or convalescent COVID-19. Sequencing was performed on peripheral blood.

The CDR3 here is CATSLGQANYGYTF. The CDR3 region has the DNA TGTGCCACCAGCCTCGGACAGGCTAACTATGGCTACACCTTC. The chain is built from TRBV15 and TRBJ1-2, with 7 bases identical to TRBD1. The trim removed 5 bases at V and 0 bases at J, leaving 3 bases unmatched. The CDR3 has 14 residues. Germline assignment: CDR1 LNHNV and CDR2 YYDKDF (reference sequence).